This TCR beta chain was captured in a study of TIL therapy for anti-PD-1-resistant metastatic lung cancer. As for time point: pre-treatment sample, taken before nivolumab and TIL therapy. To note about this clone: Its target is unknown.

V was clipped by 6 bases and J by 9 bases, with 15 bases between them. CDR3 length: 12 residues. Germline lookup yields CDR1 MGHDK and CDR2 SYGVNS. Findings and caveats of the study: TIL clonotype persistence in blood showed no apparent association with response.

This was the immunoSEQ v3 assay. Libraries were sequenced to around 2 million read pairs (survey) or about 4.5-6 million (deep). Sequencing used immunoSEQ multiplex PCR; TCRdb keeps in-frame clones, though not all of them. The data contain 50,000 to 70,000 clones, under 75% of them singletons. The V call is TRBV25-1, the J call TRBJ2-7, with D possibly called TRBD1 or TRBD2 (5 bases each). The source material was blood, sampled at baseline. The sequence derives from a person between 25 and 79 years old with non-small cell lung cancer. CDR3: CASSGTAPGQYF. The CDR3 DNA is TGTGCCAGCAGCGGGACCGCTCCGGGGCAGTACTTC.